Listed below are T cell receptor beta chains from one sample, sequenced in a study of T cell clones after liver transplantation. Sequencing was performed with immunoSEQ multiplex PCR; in TCRdb, only in-frame clones are kept and a portion is missing. The sample consists of around 120,000 clones, over 75% of them appearing once. The material sequenced was CD4+ T cells from blood, taken 12 months after liver transplant. These receptors were obtained from a human patient who received a liver transplant. T cells may partly derive from the graft donor. CDR3s leave out the opening cysteine and the closing phenylalanine or tryptophan.

j_call v_call cdr3_aa
TRBJ2-3 TRBV10-3 AISESSGGADTQY
TRBJ1-2 TRBV5-1 ASSLSGGDPEGYT
TRBJ2-7 TRBV5-1 ASSLAGLAGLSYEQY
TRBJ2-7 TRBV2 ASSDPLAGNYEQY
TRBJ2-2 TRBV5-1 ASSSDGRGHGELF
TRBJ2-7 TRBV2 ASTRAGSSYEQY
TRBJ2-7 TRBV21-1 ASSKIPRRTYEQY
TRBJ2-3 TRBV9 ASSVGLAGERGLGTDTQY
TRBJ1-1 TRBV29-1 SVEERENTEAF
TRBJ1-1 TRBV9 ASSLMSNTEAF
TRBJ2-7 TRBV29-1 SVGGTSMALVEQY
TRBJ2-2 TRBV5-8 ASSLERDSANTGELF
TRBJ2-7 TRBV5-1 ASSLGGYEQY
TRBJ1-3 TRBV29-1 SVAWTAGNTIY
TRBJ1-2 TRBV28 ASSSTGGSYGYT
TRBJ2-5 TRBV7-6 ASSTLGTNQETQY
TRBJ2-2 TRBV7-8 ASSLVAGTGELF
TRBJ1-1 TRBV30 AWGKGGYTEAF
TRBJ2-2 TRBV18 ASSPRSRQGAGTGELF
TRBJ2-3 TRBV28 ATSGQGYTDTQY
TRBJ1-1 TRBV5-1 ASSLEGAQGTEAF
TRBJ2-5 TRBV18 ASSPPHQETQY
TRBJ2-5 TRBV30 AWSFDRGSETQY
TRBJ2-5 TRBV4-1 ASSRETAQETQY
TRBJ2-7 TRBV2 ASRPVREQY
TRBJ2-1 TRBV18 ASSSSDSSYNEQF
TRBJ1-5 TRBV5-6 ASSAGQNQPQH
TRBJ1-5 TRBV6-1 ASSVQGNQPQH
TRBJ2-6 TRBV2 ASGARAGANVLT
TRBJ2-7 TRBV11-2 ASSLVPGIYEQY
TRBJ2-3 TRBV5-1 ASSLALQGQGADTQY
TRBJ2-5 TRBV6-5 ASSQGGGETQY
TRBJ2-1 TRBV2 ASSEAGGGAHEQF
TRBJ2-1 TRBV5-1 ASSIGLGERLEQF
TRBJ2-1 TRBV19 ASSGIAGYNEQF
TRBJ2-3 TRBV29-1 SVDPQTGTDTQY
TRBJ2-1 TRBV28 ASGNWVYEQF
TRBJ2-5 TRBV10-3 AISDSTRLRETQY
TRBJ2-1 TRBV5-1 ASSSGTSGHNEQF
TRBJ2-7 TRBV7-9 ASSLVVSWREGGYEQY